These 12 T cell receptor beta chains came from one sample sequenced in a study of beta chain features in type 1 diabetes. Findings and caveats of the study: Researchers report that Type 1 diabetes patients had moderately but significantly shorter TCRB CDR3s across all four CD4+ subsets.

No antigen has been assigned to these receptors. Every bit of the isolated RNA underwent reverse transcription, so sequencing read expressed TCRB transcripts. Using immunoSEQ multiplex PCR, the repertoire was profiled, and TCRdb retains in-frame clones only, with some absent. The sample shows 600,000 to 700,000 clones, around 12% of them seen only once. Sequencing was done on a sample of naive CD4+ T cells from blood. Receptors were obtained from a man aged 25-45 years with type 1 diabetes.

The V and J genes are TRBV7-9 and TRBJ2-2; either TRBD1 or TRBD2 may supply D (6 bases each). CDR3 length: 16 residues. Trimming left V 1 base short and J 3 bases short, with 12 bases between. Germline loops: CDR1 SEHNR, CDR2 FQNEAQ (reference sequence). This chain's CDR3 is CASSLGAGGDTGELFF. The CDR3 DNA sequence: TGTGCCAGCAGCTTAGGGGCCGGGGGCGACACCGGGGAGCTGTTTTTT. Filled out from reference TRBV7-9 and TRBJ2-2, the complete variable domain reads DTGVSQNPRHKITKRGQNVTFRCDPISEHNRLYWYRQTLGQGPEFLTYFQNEAQLEKSRLLSDRFSAERPKGSFSTLEIQRTEQGDSAMYLCASSLGAGGDTGELFFGEGSRLTVL.

This clone turned up a few times. The gene calls are TRBV10-3 and TRBJ2-3; no definite D call. There are 14 residues in the CDR3. The V end lost 5 bases, the J end lost 2 bases, and 11 bases lay between the germline ends. Looked up from germline, CDR1 is ENHRY and CDR2 is SYGVKD. The CDR3: CAISPRETTDTQYF. CDR3 sequence (DNA): TGTGCCATCAGTCCGAGAGAGACCACAGATACGCAGTATTTT.

The chain uses TRBV5-4 and TRBJ2-1, with TRBD1 matching over 9 bases. The V segment lost 5 bases and the J segment 7 bases; nucleotides outside the gene matches: 10. Germline V gene lookup returns CDR1 SGHNT and CDR2 YYREEE (reference sequence). The CDR3 is 15 residues long. For the CDR3, the DNA is TGTGCCAGCAGTAGACCCGGGACAGGGACGAATGAGCAGTTCTTC. Its protein is CASSRPGTGTNEQFF.

This clone has a handful of counts. The chain joins TRBV6-5 to TRBJ1-6, with 7 bases identical to TRBD1. The CDR3 sequence is 14 residues long. CDR1 is MNHEY and CDR2 is SVGAGI in the germline V gene. After removal of 5 bases from V and 9 bases from J, the junction contained 7 bases not matched to a gene. CDR3 protein: CASSLGTVGSPLHF. CDR3 DNA: TGTGCCAGCAGTCTCGGGACAGTAGGTTCACCCCTCCACTTT.

J is TRBJ2-3 and V is TRBV6-1; D is ambiguous. CDR3 length: 13 amino acids. Between the trimmed V and J ends, which lost 6 bases and 5 bases, there was a span of 12 bases. Germline CDR1 is MNHNS and CDR2 is SASEGT. In DNA, the CDR3 is TGTGCCAGCAGACTGGCCCAGGTAGATACGCAGTATTTT. Translating gives CASRLAQVDTQYF.

In its sample, this clone was seen many times. The same CDR3 arises from other DNA sequences in this sample as well. The V gene is TRBV6-5, the J gene TRBJ2-1; TRBD2 is a possible D gene (5 bases). This CDR3 is built from 14 residues. The germline V gene has CDR1 MNHEY and CDR2 SVGAGI. Between the trimmed V and J ends, which lost 5 bases and 7 bases, there was a span of 15 bases. The CDR3 reads CASSPRDPLNEQFF. The CDR3 bases are TGTGCCAGCAGTCCCCGGGATCCCTTGAATGAGCAGTTCTTC.

This chain uses TRBV7-2 with TRBJ1-1, with TRBD1 as a possible D gene (5 bases). The germline CDR1 and CDR2 sequences are SGHTA and FQGNSA. V lost 4 bases and J lost 10, with 16 bases in between. The CDR3 consists of 13 residues. The CDR3 DNA reads TGTGCCAGCAGCTCCGGGACCTCGCGGCCAGCTTTCTTT. This encodes CASSSGTSRPAFF. The full variable domain, rest sourced from reference TRBV7-2 and TRBJ1-1, is GAGVSQSPSNKVTEKGKDVELRCDPISGHTALYWYRQSLGQGLEFLIYFQGNSAPDKSGLPSDRFSAERTGGSVSTLTIQRTQQEDSAVYLCASSSGTSRPAFFGQGTRLTVV.

There are a few counts of this clone. V usage is TRBV10-3 and J usage is TRBJ1-2; 7 nucleotides align to TRBD1. The CDR3 length is 13 residues. Germline CDR1 and CDR2: ENHRY and SYGVKD. V lost 3 bases, J lost 8 bases, and 6 bases stayed unmatched. DNA for the CDR3: TGTGCCATCAGTGATGAGGGGGCAAAGGGCTACACCTTC. Translated: CAISDEGAKGYTF.

This clone was found a few times. This chain joins TRBV28 and TRBJ2-5; no clear D. Germline V CDR1 and CDR2: MDHEN, SYDVKM. CDR3 length: 14 amino acids. Between the trimmed V and J ends, which lost 4 bases and 5 bases, there was a span of 14 bases. Here the CDR3 reads CASSSSPWLETQYF. The CDR3, as DNA: TGTGCCAGCAGTTCATCTCCTTGGCTGGAGACCCAGTACTTC.

This clone occurred a few times. The chain is built from TRBV11-2 and TRBJ2-7; D gene unclear. The V and J ends lost 5 bases and 3 bases respectively, with 5 bases between them. Germline CDR1 SGHAT, CDR2 FQNNGV. The CDR3 is made up of 11 amino acids. The CDR3 region has the DNA TGTGCCAGCAGCCAACACTACGAGCAGTACTTC. Translating it yields CASSQHYEQYF.

This chain joins TRBV7-2 and TRBJ2-6; D might be TRBD1 (6 bases). The germline V gene has CDR1 SGHTA and CDR2 FQGNSA. There are 16 residues in the CDR3. The V and J ends lost 5 bases and 0 bases respectively, with 11 bases between them. The CDR3 DNA sequence: TGTGCCAGCAGCCAAGGACAGAGCTCTGGGGCCAACGTCCTGACTTTC. Translation gives CASSQGQSSGANVLTF.

The chain joins TRBV15 to TRBJ2-7; 7 positions agree with TRBD1. Trimming at V came to 1 base and at J to 7 bases, leaving 13 bases not matched to a gene. CDR1 LNHNV and CDR2 YYDKDF come from the germline V gene (reference sequence). There are 16 residues in the CDR3. CDR3 protein: CATSRATGDPAKEQYF. The CDR3 DNA follows: TGTGCCACCAGCAGAGCAACAGGGGACCCGGCTAAGGAGCAGTACTTC.